This passage covers 13 T cell receptor beta chains from one sample sequenced in a study of blood T cell repertoires in COVID-19. TCRdb's copy holds only in-frame clones and misses some; the assay was immunoSEQ multiplex PCR. In the table there are around 140,000 clones, nearly 80% of which are singletons. The sample taken for sequencing was PBMCs or T cells enriched from blood (not recorded which). The receptors were gathered from a woman in her 50s who had recovered from COVID-19.

This clone was observed many times. V is TRBV7-3 and J is TRBJ1-1; no definite D call. CDR1 and CDR2 (germline): SGHTA, FQGTGA. This CDR3 is 13 amino acids long. V gave up 2 bases and J gave up 3 bases, with 7 bases separating them. CDR3 sequence reads: CASSLLQDTEAFF. CDR3 nucleotides: TGTGCCAGCAGCTTATTACAAGACACTGAAGCTTTCTTT.

This chain uses TRBV19 with TRBJ2-3; possible D gene TRBD1, 6 bases. V lost 2 bases and J 0 bases, leaving 12 bases between the germline ends. The CDR3 extends over 16 amino acids. Germline CDR1 and CDR2: LNHDA and SQIVND (reference sequence). The DNA of the CDR3 is TGTGCCAGTAGTATATCAGGGGCGAAAAGCACAGATACGCAGTATTTT. Its translation is CASSISGAKSTDTQYF.

The rearrangement uses TRBV6-5 and TRBJ2-7; 7 bases fit TRBD1. V trimming: 6 bases; J trimming: 5 bases; junction bases outside the gene matches: 7. Germline loops: CDR1 MNHEY, CDR2 SVGAGI. The CDR3 is 13 residues long. CDR3 protein: CASRSLTGNEQYF. The CDR3 nucleotides are TGTGCCAGCAGATCTTTGACAGGGAACGAGCAGTACTTC.

This clone was seen only a few times. V is TRBV27 and J is TRBJ2-7; 15 bases map to TRBD2. Germline CDR1 is MNHEY and CDR2 is SMNVEV (reference sequence). The CDR3 totals 18 residues. J was trimmed by 3 bases and V by 8 bases; bases with no gene match: 14. CDR3: CASGTGTSGRFRDYEQYF. CDR3 coding DNA: TGTGCCAGCGGGACCGGGACTAGCGGGAGGTTTAGGGACTACGAGCAGTACTTC.

V usage is TRBV5-1 and J usage is TRBJ1-3; tentative D call: TRBD1 (5 bases). V gave up 0 bases and J gave up 0 bases, with 13 bases separating them. The V gene's germline CDR1 is SGHRS and CDR2 YFSETQ. The CDR3 extends over 17 amino acids. The CDR3 coding sequence is TGCGCCAGCAGCTTGGAACCCCAGGGCAACTCTGGAAACACCATATATTTT. This gives the protein CASSLEPQGNSGNTIYF.

V and J are TRBV14 and TRBJ1-2; D unclear. The CDR3 runs 13 residues. Germline CDR1 is SGHDN and CDR2 is FVKESK. With 1 base removed from V and 8 bases from J, the gap between germline ends came to 11 bases. CDR3 DNA: TGTGCCAGCAGCCAAGGTGGTTCACGGGGCTACACCTTC. This encodes CASSQGGSRGYTF. Based on the CDR3 plus reference TRBV14 and TRBJ1-2, the full variable domain is EAGVTQFPSHSVIEKGQTVTLRCDPISGHDNLYWYRRVMGKEIKFLLHFVKESKQDESGMPNNRFLAERTGGTYSTLKVQPAELEDSGVYFCASSQGGSRGYTFGSGTRLTVV.

V and J are TRBV6-2 or TRBV6-3 and TRBJ2-7, with TRBD1 identical over 7 bases. Germline loops: CDR1 MNHEY, CDR2 SVGEGT. V lost 6 bases and J lost 5; bases outside the gene matches: 10. The CDR3 is 14 amino acids. CDR3: CASSHDRVLDEQYF. In nucleotides, the CDR3 is TGTGCCAGCAGCCACGACAGGGTCCTTGACGAGCAGTACTTC.

The table lists this clone with a few counts. The rearrangement uses TRBV18 and TRBJ1-6; D gene unclear. Trimming shortened V by 3 bases and J by 6 bases, and 12 bases separated the two germline ends. From germline, CDR1 is KGHSH and CDR2 LQKENI. This CDR3 comprises 15 residues. The CDR3 reads CASSPSGLSNSPLHF. In nucleotides, the CDR3 is TGTGCCAGCTCACCGTCTGGGCTGAGTAATTCACCCCTCCACTTT.

This chain connects TRBV28 to TRBJ2-7, with 8 bases identical to TRBD2. After removal of 5 bases from V and 5 bases from J, the junction contained 8 bases not matched to a gene. The CDR3 is 14 residues long. The germline V gene encodes CDR1 MDHEN and CDR2 SYDVKM. Here the CDR3 DNA reads TGTGCCAGCAGTCCGCCGGGCGGGAGGAACGAGCAGTACTTC. It encodes CASSPPGGRNEQYF. Together with reference TRBV28 and TRBJ2-7, the CDR3 gives the full variable domain: DVKVTQSSRYLVKRTGEKVFLECVQDMDHENMFWYRQDPGLGLRLIYFSYDVKMKEKGDIPEGYSVSREKKERFSLILESASTNQTSMYLCASSPPGGRNEQYFGPGTRLTVT.

The chain is built from TRBV29-1 and TRBJ2-1, with D maybe TRBD1 (6 bases). Between the trimmed V and J ends, which lost 8 bases and 8 bases, there was a span of 19 bases. Germline V gene sequence: CDR1 SQVTM, CDR2 ANQGSEA. There are 13 residues in the CDR3. Here the CDR3 reads CSHTGQGKYEQFF. The CDR3 DNA reads as TGCAGCCATACGGGGCAGGGGAAGTATGAGCAGTTCTTC.

This chain connects TRBV2 to TRBJ1-6; D remains ambiguous. Germline CDR1 is SNHLY and CDR2 is FYNNEI. There are 15 residues in the CDR3. The germline V and J ends were trimmed by 5 bases and 7 bases, with 15 bases remaining between them. DNA for the CDR3: TGTGCCAGCAGTTCCTCATATAGGGAGAATTCACCCCTCCACTTT. Residues: CASSSSYRENSPLHF.

V is TRBV15 and J is TRBJ1-1, with 10 bases identical to TRBD1. Trimming cost V 7 bases and J 2 bases; bases outside gene matches: 4. The germline gives CDR1 LNHNV, CDR2 YYDKDF (reference sequence). This CDR3 region has 14 residues. CDR3 sequence: CATKRDRGNTEAFF. In nucleotides, the CDR3 is TGTGCCACCAAACGGGACAGGGGAAACACTGAAGCTTTCTTT.

The CDR3 region is CASSQLRRGTLNYGYTF. CDR3 DNA sequence: TGCGCCAGCAGCCAATTACGCAGGGGGACGCTTAACTATGGCTACACCTTC. This chain links TRBV4-1 with TRBJ1-2; 7 positions match TRBD1. The CDR3 covers 17 residues. With V trimmed by 2 bases and J by 1 base, 10 bases remained unmatched. The germline gives CDR1 MGHRA, CDR2 YSYEKL.